This TCR beta chain comes out of a study of blood T cell repertoires in COVID-19. Across the study: Donors in the United States, Italy and Spain gave samples during acute or convalescent COVID-19. Sample material is recorded as cDNA or gDNA derived from T cells, B-cell-depleted T cells, or PBMCs.

Per the authors' pipeline: By means of reference gene primer amplification, nucleated cell counts were estimated. The data were produced by immunoSEQ multiplex PCR, yet TCRdb's version contains in-frame clones alone and is incomplete. V and J calls and clone size are copied from that table; D and trimming were computed from the DNA. This table holds roughly 35,000 clones, approximately 90% found once. This clone turned up a few times. The V gene's germline CDR1 is LGHNA and CDR2 YSLEER. After removal of 4 bases from V and 3 bases from J, the junction contained 4 bases not matched to a gene. CDR3 size: 15 residues.

The clonotype comes from a man in his fifties or sixties with active or convalescent COVID-19. The chain recombines TRBV4-3 with TRBJ2-7; 12 positions match TRBD2. The sequenced sample was peripheral blood. DNA of the CDR3: TGCGCCAGCAGCCCTAGCGGGAGGGCCTTCTACGAGCAGTACTTC. It is translated as CASSPSGRAFYEQYF.